Included here is one TCR beta chain sequence, with context. This clonotype came up a few times. This clone's antigen is unknown. No much larger clonotype is one base removed from it; base qualities were not supplied. CDR1 and CDR2, per the germline V gene, are SGHTA and FQGNSA. V was cut back by 4 bases and J by 0 bases, leaving a gap of 9 bases between them. Measured from the cysteine to the phenylalanine, the CDR3 is 14 residues long. Only the CDR3 DNA stays, 42 bases, in frame from base 1. The sample originates from a study of response to subunit inactivated influenza vaccine (dated by TCRdb to about 2018). At the level of the whole study: The study used deep quantitative T cell receptor repertoire profiling to track responses to a trivalent subunit inactivated influenza vaccine. On the study overall, not on this receptor specifically: According to the authors, only a limited number of new T cells may be recruited by each seasonal influenza vaccination.

Receptor amplification or capture employed RT-PCR. Sequencer: Illumina HiSeq 2500. TCRdb trimmed the raw reads at Q25, called clones with MiXCR and kept productive beta chains. All rows with the same CDR3 protein become a single entry with the most common DNA and genes. The table for this sample lists around 490,000 distinct CDR3 sequences; under 9% of them were counted only once. The ten biggest clones cover over 10% of the sample. The sequence derives from a man between 50 and 70 years old who received an inactivated influenza vaccine. Donor details come from another sample of the same person, matched by shared clones. This specimen was PBMCs from blood, taken about 24 months after vaccination. The chain is assembled from TRBV7-2 and TRBJ1-1; the D segment cannot be called with confidence. The sequence in DNA is TGTGCCAGCAGCTCAAGACACCTGAACACTGAAGCTTTCTTT. Its coded protein is CASSSRHLNTEAFF.